One and the same sample provided the 2 T cell receptor beta chains below, sequenced in a study of T cells in narcolepsy. Sequencing was performed with immunoSEQ multiplex PCR; in TCRdb, only in-frame clones are kept and a portion is missing. The table shows 25,000 to 35,000 clones, with approximately 87% occurring only once. Sequenced: memory (CD45RA-) CD4+ T cells from blood. Receptors originate from a human donor in good health.

The chain couples TRBV6-1 to TRBJ1-2; TRBD1 matches at 8 bases. This CDR3 is 14 amino acids long. V gave up 3 bases and J gave up 6 bases; unmatched junction bases: 6. Germline V gives CDR1 MNHNS, CDR2 SASEGT. This CDR3 reads CASSEDRARDGYTF. In nucleotides, the CDR3 is TGTGCCAGCAGTGAGGACAGGGCCAGAGATGGCTACACCTTC.

The gene calls are TRBV30 and TRBJ2-5, with 9 bases identical to TRBD2. The V gene's germline CDR1 is GTSNPN and CDR2 SVGIG (reference sequence). There are 18 residues in the CDR3. Unmatched junction bases numbered 21, after V lost 5 bases and J lost 5 bases. DNA for the CDR3: TGTGCCTGGGGGGACAGCAAGTCGGCTAGCGGGGTAGGGGAGACCCAGTACTTC. It encodes CAWGDSKSASGVGETQYF.